One and the same sample provided the 27 T cell receptor beta chains below, sequenced in a study of blood T cell repertoires in COVID-19. Using immunoSEQ multiplex PCR, the repertoire was profiled, and TCRdb retains in-frame clones only, with some absent. The table includes about 280,000 clones, around 90% detected once. The sample was peripheral blood. These receptors originate from a man aged 18 to 29 with active or convalescent COVID-19.

The V call is TRBV19, the J call TRBJ2-7, with 8 bases identical to TRBD1. The germline V gene has CDR1 LNHDA and CDR2 SQIVND (reference sequence). Germline trimming cut 5 bases from V and 4 bases from J; bases unmatched to any gene: 4. The CDR3 spans 13 residues. The CDR3 DNA follows: TGTGCCAGTAGTTTCCGGACAGGGTACGAGCAGTACTTC. This codes for CASSFRTGYEQYF.

The genes are TRBV2 and TRBJ1-1, with 7 bases aligning to TRBD1. V lost 6 bases, J lost 0 bases, and 4 bases stayed unmatched. The V gene's germline CDR1 is SNHLY and CDR2 FYNNEI. The CDR3 is 14 amino acids. The CDR3, as DNA: TGTGCCAGCAGCCAGGACAGGCTGAACACTGAAGCTTTCTTT. Translating gives CASSQDRLNTEAFF. The whole variable domain, filled in from reference TRBV2 and TRBJ1-1, reads EPEVTQTPSHQVTQMGQEVILRCVPISNHLYFYWYRQILGQKVEFLVSFYNNEISEKSEIFDDQFSVERPDGSNFTLKIRSTKLEDSAMYFCASSQDRLNTEAFFGQGTRLTVV.

V is TRBV18 and J is TRBJ2-7; D might be TRBD1 (6 bases). V was trimmed by 2 bases and J by 5 bases, leaving 10 bases between them. The germline V gene encodes CDR1 KGHSH and CDR2 LQKENI. The CDR3 has 13 amino acids. The CDR3 region is CASSPGRGHEQYF. The DNA for the CDR3 is TGTGCCAGCTCACCAGGCAGGGGTCACGAGCAGTACTTC.

The gene calls are TRBV9 and TRBJ2-5; TRBD2 is a possible D gene (6 bases). CDR1 and CDR2 (germline): SGDLS, YYNGEE. V was shortened by 0 bases and J by 4 bases, with 13 bases between the two germline ends. CDR3 size: 15 residues. The CDR3 is CASSVEPGRPETQYF. The CDR3 DNA is TGTGCCAGCAGCGTAGAGCCAGGGAGGCCAGAGACCCAGTACTTC.

V usage is TRBV9 and J usage is TRBJ2-2; no clear D. From germline, CDR1 is SGDLS and CDR2 YYNGEE. The CDR3 is made up of 14 amino acids. Trimming stripped 3 bases from V and 1 base from J, with 7 bases between. Here the CDR3 reads CASSAPRNTGELFF. The DNA of the CDR3 is TGTGCCAGCAGCGCTCCCCGGAACACCGGGGAGCTGTTTTTT.

The chain couples TRBV5-8 to TRBJ2-3; TRBD1 is a possible D gene (5 bases). Germline CDR1 is SGHTS and CDR2 is YDEGEE. V lost 0 bases and J 4 bases, leaving 18 bases between the germline ends. The CDR3 runs 17 residues. The CDR3 DNA reads TGTGCCAGCAGCTTGGGCAGGACACCCGACGCCGCAGATACGCAGTATTTT. Its protein is CASSLGRTPDAADTQYF. Supplemented by reference TRBV5-8 and TRBJ2-3, the full variable domain reads EAGVTQSPTHLIKTRGQQATLRCSPISGHTSVYWYQQALGLGLQFLLWYDEGEERNRGNFPPRFSGRQFPNYSSELNVNALELEDSALYLCASSLGRTPDAADTQYFGPGTRLTVL.

A few counts support this clone. The genes are TRBV3-1 (or the pseudogene TRBV3-2) and TRBJ1-6; D is unresolved. V was clipped by 4 bases and J by 0 bases, with 4 bases between them. The germline CDR1 and CDR2 sequences are LGHDT and YNNKEL (reference sequence). CDR3 size: 14 residues. The CDR3, as DNA: TGTGCCAGCAGCCTCAGCTCCTATAATTCACCCCTCCACTTT. Its translation is CASSLSSYNSPLHF.

The V call is TRBV9, the J call TRBJ2-7, with D possibly matching TRBD1 (5 bases). The germline V gene encodes CDR1 SGDLS and CDR2 YYNGEE. CDR3 size: 14 residues. Trimming removed 4 bases from V and 1 base from J, with 12 bases in between. DNA of the CDR3: TGTGCCAGCAGCCCCCGACAGATATCCTACGAGCAGTACTTC. Translated: CASSPRQISYEQYF. The whole variable domain, remainder taken from reference TRBV9 and TRBJ2-7, is DSGVTQTPKHLITATGQRVTLRCSPRSGDLSVYWYQQSLDQGLQFLIQYYNGEERAKGNILERFSAQQFPDLHSELNLSSLELGDSALYFCASSPRQISYEQYFGPGTRLTVT.

CDR3 coding DNA: TGTGCCAGCAAGAAACCAGTCGGTCGAGGCCGATGGAATTCACCCCTCCACTTT. Protein product: CASKKPVGRGRWNSPLHF. This chain joins TRBV2 and TRBJ1-6; D gene unclear. V was pared by 7 bases and J by 7 bases, with 26 bases between. The germline V gene has CDR1 SNHLY and CDR2 FYNNEI. This CDR3 spans 18 amino acids.

The sample holds a few counts of this clone. V is TRBV18 and J is TRBJ1-4, with 7 bases matching TRBD1. Germline V gene sequence: CDR1 KGHSH, CDR2 LQKENI. The CDR3 loop spans 16 amino acids. Trimming removed 3 bases from V and 6 bases from J; junction bases left unmatched: 10. The CDR3 region has the DNA TGTGCCAGCTCACCGCCGCGGGACAGTGGGCATGAAAAACTGTTTTTT. It translates to CASSPPRDSGHEKLFF.

The chain has TRBV7-9 and TRBJ2-5, with 8 nucleotides matching TRBD2. CDR3 length: 14 residues. Germline lookup yields CDR1 SEHNR and CDR2 FQNEAQ (reference sequence). Unmatched junction bases numbered 4, after V lost 3 bases and J lost 4 bases. CDR3: CASSFAGGSETQYF. The CDR3 nucleotides are TGTGCCAGCAGCTTTGCGGGGGGCTCAGAGACCCAGTACTTC.

This rearrangement joins TRBV2 to TRBJ1-1; TRBD1 agrees at 9 bases. Per germline, CDR1 SNHLY and CDR2 FYNNEI. The ends lost 6 bases at V and 0 bases at J; junction bases unmatched: 8. The CDR3 totals 16 residues. DNA for the CDR3: TGTGCCAGCAGGCCGGGACAGGGTGTCCTGAACACTGAAGCTTTCTTT. The encoded protein is CASRPGQGVLNTEAFF.

The chain employs TRBV19 and TRBJ2-3; weak D call: TRBD1 (6 bases). The CDR3 sequence is 14 residues long. V shed 3 bases and J shed 6 bases, with 13 bases lying between them. Germline values: CDR1 LNHDA, CDR2 SQIVND (reference sequence). The CDR3 nucleotides read TGTGCCAGTAGTATTGGATTGAGGGGGGATACGCAGTATTTT. Protein: CASSIGLRGDTQYF. Based on the CDR3 plus reference TRBV19 and TRBJ2-3, the full variable domain is DGGITQSPKYLFRKEGQNVTLSCEQNLNHDAMYWYRQDPGQGLRLIYYSQIVNDFQKGDIAEGYSVSREKKESFPLTVTSAQKNPTAFYLCASSIGLRGDTQYFGPGTRLTVL.

The CDR3 coding sequence is TGCGCCAGCAGCCCCACCCCCGGGGACTACAATGAGCAGTTCTTC. It encodes CASSPTPGDYNEQFF. The chain links TRBV4-1 to TRBJ2-1; tentatively, D is TRBD2 (5 bases). The CDR3 has 15 amino acids. Germline V gene data show CDR1 as MGHRA and CDR2 as YSYEKL. V was shortened by 4 bases and J by 3 bases, with 13 bases between the two germline ends.

For this clone: Sequence at one end of the junction differs from germline and may be a read error. The chain's CDR3 is CASGSDRALPIF. CDR3 nucleotide sequence: TGTGCTAGTGGCTCGGACAGGGCGCTCCCCATCTTC. The genes are TRBV12-5 and TRBJ1-2, with TRBD1 matching over 8 bases. There are 12 residues in the CDR3. The germline gives CDR1 LGHNT, CDR2 FRNRAP.

The genes are TRBV7-2 and TRBJ2-5; 10 nucleotides match TRBD2. The CDR3 consists of 16 residues. Trimming cost V 3 bases and J 2 bases; bases outside gene matches: 6. Germline assignment: CDR1 SGHTA and CDR2 FQGNSA. In DNA, the CDR3 is TGTGCCAGCAGCTTCCTCCGACTAGCGGGTCAAGAGACCCAGTACTTC. Translated, it gives CASSFLRLAGQETQYF.

The chain is built from TRBV6-1 and TRBJ2-1; the D gene is possibly TRBD1 (5 bases). Germline V gene data show CDR1 as MNHNS and CDR2 as SASEGT. V was pared by 2 bases and J by 4 bases, with 9 bases between. The CDR3 covers 14 residues. This CDR3 is CASSEPDKYNEQFF. As DNA, the CDR3 is TGTGCCAGCAGTGAACCGGACAAATACAATGAGCAGTTCTTC.

V and J are TRBV10-2 and TRBJ2-5, with TRBD2 matching 10 bases. CDR1 and CDR2 (germline): WSHSY, SAAADI. The CDR3 sequence is 15 residues long. The junction had 11 bases not matched to a gene; V was cut back by 10 bases and J by 3 bases. This CDR3 is CATQSGSGGKETQYF. The DNA of the CDR3 is TGCGCCACCCAATCGGGTAGCGGGGGGAAAGAGACCCAGTACTTC.

This chain joins TRBV11-3 and TRBJ2-3; 14 bases line up with TRBD2. The V gene's germline CDR1 is SGHNT and CDR2 YENEEA. The V segment lost 5 bases and the J segment 2 bases; nucleotides outside the gene matches: 6. The CDR3 is made up of 17 amino acids. The CDR3 nucleotides are TGTGCCAGCAGCCCAGGACTAGCGGGGGGACTCACAGATACGCAGTATTTT. The encoded protein is CASSPGLAGGLTDTQYF.

The chain joins TRBV10-1 to TRBJ2-4, with 7 positions matching TRBD1. The junction had 10 bases not matched to a gene; V was cut back by 4 bases and J by 7 bases. Germline V lookup: CDR1 WNHNN, CDR2 SYGVQD (reference sequence). The CDR3 extends over 15 amino acids. The CDR3 spells CASSVSVQGRNIQYF. The CDR3 nucleotides are TGCGCCAGCAGTGTTTCTGTACAGGGGCGGAACATTCAGTACTTC.

V gene TRBV7-2 combines with J gene TRBJ2-1, with 13 bases that match TRBD2. V shed 5 bases, J shed 7 bases, and the junction held 5 bases outside the gene matches. Germline CDR1 SGHTA, CDR2 FQGNSA. The CDR3 is 15 amino acids. CDR3 residues: CASSPWTSGGNEQFF. Written as DNA, the CDR3 is TGTGCCAGCAGCCCTTGGACTAGCGGGGGTAATGAGCAGTTCTTC. Full variable domain (outside the CDR3, taken from reference TRBV7-2 and TRBJ2-1): GAGVSQSPSNKVTEKGKDVELRCDPISGHTALYWYRQSLGQGLEFLIYFQGNSAPDKSGLPSDRFSAERTGGSVSTLTIQRTQQEDSAVYLCASSPWTSGGNEQFFGPGTRLTVL.

The chain has TRBV9 and TRBJ2-7; possibly TRBD1 for D (6 bases). Germline values: CDR1 SGDLS, CDR2 YYNGEE. V dropped 0 bases and J dropped 6 bases, with 7 bases sitting between them. There are 12 residues in the CDR3. The CDR3 sequence: CASSVEQGEQYF. The CDR3 nucleotides read TGTGCCAGCAGCGTAGAACAGGGCGAGCAGTACTTC.

This clone was found once. The CDR3 coding sequence is TGCGCCAGCAGCTTGATCGCTAGCGGGGTCTCTGGGGCCAACGTCCTGACTTTC. Protein sequence: CASSLIASGVSGANVLTF. The V gene is TRBV5-1, the J gene TRBJ2-6, with 9 nucleotides matching TRBD2. Germline V lookup: CDR1 SGHRS, CDR2 YFSETQ. The CDR3 runs to 18 residues. V dropped 1 base and J dropped 0; count of bases not matched to a gene: 5.

The V call is TRBV5-1, the J call TRBJ1-1, with D uncertain. CDR1 is SGHRS and CDR2 is YFSETQ in the germline V gene. The V end lost 0 bases, the J end lost 5 bases, and 8 bases lay between the germline ends. The CDR3 runs to 13 residues. The CDR3 loop reads CASSLAPETEAFF. CDR3 bases: TGCGCCAGCAGCTTGGCCCCGGAGACTGAAGCTTTCTTT. Based on the CDR3 plus reference TRBV5-1 and TRBJ1-1, the full variable domain is KAGVTQTPRYLIKTRGQQVTLSCSPISGHRSVSWYQQTPGQGLQFLFEYFSETQRNKGNFPGRFSGRQFSNSRSEMNVSTLELGDSALYLCASSLAPETEAFFGQGTRLTVV.

This chain uses TRBV12-3 or TRBV12-4 with TRBJ2-3; the match to TRBD2 covers 10 bases. The CDR3 totals 13 residues. The V gene end was trimmed by 7 bases and the J gene end by 8 bases; junction bases not matched to a gene: 6. The CDR3 loop reads CASNSGGAGTQYF. The CDR3, as DNA: TGTGCCAGCAACAGCGGGGGGGCCGGTACGCAGTATTTT.

The chain couples TRBV6-2 or TRBV6-3 to TRBJ1-2, with unresolved D. The CDR3 contains 14 residues. Germline assignment: CDR1 MNHEY and CDR2 SVGEGT. Trimming removed 2 bases at V and 2 bases at J, with 9 bases between. Here the CDR3 reads CASSYEGGNYGYTF. The CDR3 nucleotides read TGTGCCAGCAGTTACGAGGGCGGAAACTATGGCTACACCTTC.

The rearrangement uses TRBV7-2 and TRBJ1-3, with D perhaps TRBD1 (6 bases). Germline V gene sequence: CDR1 SGHTA, CDR2 FQGNSA. CDR3 length: 18 residues. The V gene lost 5 bases and the J gene lost 0 bases, with 20 bases spanning the gap. CDR3 sequence reads: CASSRPADRILSGNTIYF. CDR3 DNA: TGTGCCAGCAGCCGGCCTGCAGACAGGATCCTCTCTGGAAACACCATATATTTT.